The clone carrying this T cell receptor (beta chain) was seen only a few times. The antigen is undetermined. TCRdb re-derived calls from the reads in MiXCR, one entry per CDR3 protein. The data hold some 940,000 distinct CDR3 sequences, with under 40% observed a single time. V trimming: 6 bases; J trimming: 5 bases; junction bases outside the gene matches: 9. CDR3 length: 15 residues. Germline CDR1 is LNHDA and CDR2 is SQIVND (reference sequence). The record originates from a study of T cell repertoires in cytomegalovirus infection. In the study overall: It was recently identified HLA-C-restricted and well-studied HLA-B-restricted CMV epitopes that the study used. CMV infection and matching HLA type were both indicated by public TCR beta signatures.

Study-wide results and limits: CMV-specific TCR beta clonotypes restricted by HLA-C dominated the ex vivo response. Identification of carriers of CMV plus the relevant HLA was achieved through cumulative public TCR beta family frequency.

This TCR was sampled from a human donor in good health (CMV status not recorded). Some clones in this sample may be carry-over from other donors' samples. The chain carries TRBV19 and TRBJ2-1; 8 nucleotides align to TRBD2. This sample comprised cultured CD8+ T cells from PBMCs, obtained from culture after CMV antigen stimulation. The CDR3 spells CASSFSGVRHNEQFF. CDR3 nucleotide sequence: TGTGCCAGTAGCTTTAGCGGGGTCCGGCACAATGAGCAGTTCTTC.